Listed below are T cell receptor beta chains from one sample, sequenced in a study of blood T cells in healthy people across ages. TCRdb reprocessed the 5' RACE reads with MiXCR, giving one entry per CDR3 protein. The table shows approximately 1,700,000 distinct CDR3 sequences, with 39% occurring only once. Sequenced: blood. These receptors were obtained from a human donor in good health. Both conserved end residues are part of each CDR3. Each record gives: V gene, J gene, clone size, D gene, CDR3 DNA, CDR3 protein. D genes are given only for firm matches. Clone size is not always given. Where it is, it says once, few, many or a class for expanded clones.

>TRBV12-3/TRBV12-4|TRBJ2-3|.|TRBD2
TGTGCCAGCAGCCGAGCGGGGGGGGCAGATACGCAGTATTTT
CASSRAGGADTQYF
>TRBV6-5|TRBJ1-2|few|.
TGTGCCAGCAACTCCCTTTATGGCTACACCTTC
CASNSLYGYTF
>TRBV11-2|TRBJ2-5|.|.
TGTGCCAGCAGCCCGCCGTCAGCAGGGGCACAAGAGACCCAGTACTTC
CASSPPSAGAQETQYF
>TRBV28|TRBJ1-5|few|TRBD1
TGTGCCAGCAGCCCAATCCGGGACAGTCATCAGCCCCAGCATTTT
CASSPIRDSHQPQHF
>TRBV2|TRBJ1-1|.|.
TGTGCCAGCACCTTAGAGCCTTGGGGCACTGAAGCTTTCTTT
CASTLEPWGTEAFF
>TRBV4-1|TRBJ1-2|.|.
TGCGCCAGCAGCCAACGGGGGCTACAGCCGGATGGCTACACCTTC
CASSQRGLQPDGYTF
>TRBV6-5|TRBJ1-1|.|.
TGTGCCAGCATCCAGAACACTGAAGCTTTCTTT
CASIQNTEAFF
>TRBV20-1|TRBJ1-2|.|.
TGCAGTGCTTGGGGGGGGGATCTCTATGGCTACACCTTC
CSAWGGDLYGYTF
>TRBV9|TRBJ1-2|few|.
TGTGCCAGCAGCGTAGAGGGGTTTGGCTACACCTTC
CASSVEGFGYTF
>TRBV5-6|TRBJ2-3|few|.
TGTGCCAGCAGCCGCTCAGTTACCAACTGGCGAGATACGCAGTATTTT
CASSRSVTNWRDTQYF
>TRBV6-5|TRBJ2-1|.|.
TGTGCCAGCAGTTACTCGGTGCAAGAGACCCAGTTCTTC
CASSYSVQETQFF
>TRBV28|TRBJ2-4|few|.
TGTGCCAGCAGTTTCCCGGGGTATTTCAAAAACATTCAGTACTTC
CASSFPGYFKNIQYF
>TRBV20-1|TRBJ1-6|.|TRBD1
TGCAGTGCTAGACAGGGGGAATATTCACCCCTCCACTTT
CSARQGEYSPLHF
>TRBV9|TRBJ2-3|.|.
TGTGCCAGCAGTCAAGGACATTACACAGATACGCAGTATTTT
CASSQGHYTDTQYF
>TRBV7-6|TRBJ2-5|.|.
TGTGCCAGCAGCTTAGTGAGGGCCAGGGACCCTACCCGGGGCCAGACCCAGTACTTC
CASSLVRARDPTRGQTQYF
>TRBV29-1|TRBJ2-6|.|.
TGCAGCGTTAGGATGGCTGGGGCCAACGTCCTGACTTTC
CSVRMAGANVLTF
>TRBV6-1|TRBJ1-4|.|.
TGTGCCAGCAGTGAAGCGCTGACCAGCTCAACTAATGAAAAACTGTTTTTT
CASSEALTSSTNEKLFF
>TRBV6-5|TRBJ2-1|.|.
TGTGCCAGCAGTTTAGTACAGGCGAAGGATGAGCAGTTCTTC
CASSLVQAKDEQFF
>TRBV7-9|TRBJ2-5|.|.
TGTGCCAGCAGTCCGCCGGGGGGCGGTATGGCGGGAGAAAAAGAGACCCAGTACTTC
CASSPPGGGMAGEKETQYF
>TRBV29-1|TRBJ2-7|once|.
TGCAGCGGGATTAAGTCCGGTGAGCAGTACTTC
CSGIKSGEQYF
>TRBV15|TRBJ2-3|few|.
TGTACCACCAGCATAACGGGGGACCCCACAGATACGCAGTATTTT
CTTSITGDPTDTQYF
>TRBV28|TRBJ1-2|.|.
TGTGCCAGCACCGGGCAGGGCTGGCGTGGCTACACCTTC
CASTGQGWRGYTF
>TRBV7-3|TRBJ2-4|.|TRBD2
TGTGCCAGCAGCTTGAGCGGGGGTTACGAGCTGTACTTC
CASSLSGGYELYF
>TRBV7-6|TRBJ2-3|few|.
TGTGCCAGCAGCTTAGTCAGGGGGGTCGATACGCAGTATTTT
CASSLVRGVDTQYF
>TRBV28|TRBJ1-2|.|.
TGTGCCAGTAAAGCGGGGCGATTTTATGGCTACACCTTC
CASKAGRFYGYTF
>TRBV12-3/TRBV12-4|TRBJ2-1|once|TRBD2
TGTGCCAGCAGTTTTCGGCGGGGGGCGTATGAGCAGTTCTTC
CASSFRRGAYEQFF
>TRBV6-5|TRBJ1-2|few|.
TGTGCCAGCAGTTACTCGGGGGTCTCGGGGCGCGGCTACACCTTC
CASSYSGVSGRGYTF
>TRBV20-1|TRBJ2-3|.|.
TGCAGTGCTCTCGGGGCGGACGGCACAGATACGCAGTATTTT
CSALGADGTDTQYF
>TRBV5-6|TRBJ1-2|.|.
TGTGCCAGCAGCCCAGAGACACGTTTTAACTATGGCTACACCTTC
CASSPETRFNYGYTF
>TRBV7-3|TRBJ2-1|.|TRBD2
TGTGCCAGCAGCTCCCACGGGCGGGGGGGATACAATGAGCAGTTCTTC
CASSSHGRGGYNEQFF
>TRBV3-1|TRBJ2-1|few|.
TGTGCCAGCAGCCAACCCCTCGGGACTTCTTTCAATGAGCAGTTCTTC
CASSQPLGTSFNEQFF
>TRBV20-1|TRBJ2-1|.|.
TGCAGTGCTAGGGGTTTACTTTACAATGAGCAGTTCTTC
CSARGLLYNEQFF
>TRBV7-2|TRBJ1-2|few|.
TGTGCCAGCAGCTTTTCCTCATTGAGGAGAGCTGGCTACACCTTC
CASSFSSLRRAGYTF
>TRBV29-1|TRBJ1-1|.|.
TGCAGCGTTGATATTCTGGGGGGATCGAACACTGAAGCTTTCTTT
CSVDILGGSNTEAFF
>TRBV7-2|TRBJ1-2|.|TRBD1
TGTGCCAGCAGCTACGGGACAGGGGGGAATGGCTACACCTTC
CASSYGTGGNGYTF
>TRBV4-3|TRBJ2-2|.|.
TGCGCCAGCAGCCAAACAGTAGGGGGAGTGGGGAACGGGGAGCTGTTTTTT
CASSQTVGGVGNGELFF
>TRBV6-1|TRBJ1-2|few|.
TGTGCCAGCAGTGAAGCCCACAGTACTAACTATGGCTACACCTTC
CASSEAHSTNYGYTF
>TRBV20-1|TRBJ2-1|.|TRBD2
TGCAGTGCTAGAGTTGGGCTAGCGGGGGTCAATGAGCAGTTCTTC
CSARVGLAGVNEQFF
>TRBV6-2/TRBV6-3|TRBJ2-1|.|TRBD2
TGTGCCAGCAGCGGAGTGGGACTAGCGGGGGAAAGCTCCTACAATGAGCAGTTCTTC
CASSGVGLAGESSYNEQFF
>TRBV5-5|TRBJ1-1|.|.
TGTGCCAGCAGCTTGTCCGCATTCACTGAAGCTTTCTTT
CASSLSAFTEAFF
>TRBV7-2|TRBJ1-4|.|.
TGTGCCAGCAGCTTAGAGGGGCATAATGAAAAACTGTTTTTT
CASSLEGHNEKLFF
>TRBV11-2|TRBJ2-4|.|.
TGTGCCAGCAGCCCACTAGGGGACCGGAACATTCAGTACTTC
CASSPLGDRNIQYF
>TRBV20-1|TRBJ1-1|.|.
TGCAGTGCTCCTTACGGGCAGGGTGGGGGGAAAGCTTTCTTT
CSAPYGQGGGKAFF
>TRBV5-8|TRBJ2-1|.|.
TGTGCCAGCAGCTTGGAGTACTCCTACAATGAGCAGTTCTTC
CASSLEYSYNEQFF
>TRBV20-1|TRBJ2-7|many|.
TGCAGTGCTAGAGATCCCCGGGGCTACGAGCAGTACTTC
CSARDPRGYEQYF